The TCR beta chain described here comes from a study of cytomegalovirus exposure and HLA in healthy donors. The study, taken as a whole, reports: Rates of TCR association differed by HLA locus in a later analysis, with DRB1 highest and HLA-C lowest. A later analysis reportedly found that, within productive TCRs, an Asian-associated ancestry cluster had fewer N-insertions than the mean observed across the 666 donors.

Note on this clone: Its antigen remains unknown.

This CDR3 has 16 amino acids. Germline lookup yields CDR1 MNHEY and CDR2 SVGAGI. Trimming left V 0 bases short and J 4 bases short, with 13 bases between. PCR involved 60 Vbeta and 13 Jbeta primers. The repertoire was sequenced with immunoSEQ multiplex PCR; TCRdb's copy has only in-frame clones and lacks some. The sample records 90,000 to 150,000 clones, about 78% being singletons. This TCR was sampled from a woman aged 40 to 50 in good health and CMV-seropositive. Sequenced input: PBMCs. The genes are TRBV6-5 and TRBJ1-5, with D perhaps TRBD1 (5 bases). The CDR3 is CASSYSFRGVNQPQHF. The CDR3 DNA is TGTGCCAGCAGTTACTCGTTCCGGGGGGTAAATCAGCCCCAGCATTTT.